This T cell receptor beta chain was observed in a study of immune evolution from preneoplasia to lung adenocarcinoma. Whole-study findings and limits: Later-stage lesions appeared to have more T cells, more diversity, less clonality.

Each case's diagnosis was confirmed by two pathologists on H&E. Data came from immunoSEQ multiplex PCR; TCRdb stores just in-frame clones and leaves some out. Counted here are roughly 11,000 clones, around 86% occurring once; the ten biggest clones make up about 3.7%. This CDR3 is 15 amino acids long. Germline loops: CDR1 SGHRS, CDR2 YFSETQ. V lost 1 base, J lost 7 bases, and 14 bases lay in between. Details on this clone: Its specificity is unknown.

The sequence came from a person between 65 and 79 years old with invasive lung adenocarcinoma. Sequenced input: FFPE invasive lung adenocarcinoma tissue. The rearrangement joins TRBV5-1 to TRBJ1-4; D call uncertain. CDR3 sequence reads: CASSLLADNGEKLFF. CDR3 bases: TGCGCCAGCAGCTTGTTAGCCGATAACGGTGAAAAACTGTTTTTT.